This T cell receptor beta chain derives from a study of blood T cell repertoires in COVID-19. Germline CDR1 SGHVS, CDR2 FQNEAQ. After removal of 5 bases from V and 6 bases from J, the junction contained 11 bases not matched to a gene. This CDR3 contains 16 residues. Produced via immunoSEQ multiplex PCR; TCRdb's table is partial and in-frame only. The sample yields about 350,000 clones, over 85% seen once. V gene TRBV7-8 combines with J gene TRBJ2-2, with 8 positions matching TRBD2. The receptor comes from a woman aged 55-69 years with COVID-19, enrolled during active disease. What was sequenced was peripheral blood. CDR3 sequence (DNA): TGTGCCAGCAGCCCACTCGGGGGGGCCGTCGCCGGGGAGCTGTTTTTT. Protein sequence: CASSPLGGAVAGELFF.